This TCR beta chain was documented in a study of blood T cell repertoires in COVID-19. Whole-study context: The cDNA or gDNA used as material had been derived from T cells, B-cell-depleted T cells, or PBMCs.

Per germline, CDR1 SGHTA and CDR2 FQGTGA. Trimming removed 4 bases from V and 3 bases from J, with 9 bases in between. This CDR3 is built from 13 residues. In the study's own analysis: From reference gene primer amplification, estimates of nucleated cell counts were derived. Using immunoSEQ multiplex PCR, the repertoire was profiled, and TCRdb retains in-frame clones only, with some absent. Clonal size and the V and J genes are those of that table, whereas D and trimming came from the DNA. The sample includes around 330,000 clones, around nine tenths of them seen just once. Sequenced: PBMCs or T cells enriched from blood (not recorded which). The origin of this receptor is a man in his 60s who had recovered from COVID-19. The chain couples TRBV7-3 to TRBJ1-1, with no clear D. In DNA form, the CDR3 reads TGTGCCAGCAGCTCTGTTCGGGACACTGAAGCTTTCTTT. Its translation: CASSSVRDTEAFF.